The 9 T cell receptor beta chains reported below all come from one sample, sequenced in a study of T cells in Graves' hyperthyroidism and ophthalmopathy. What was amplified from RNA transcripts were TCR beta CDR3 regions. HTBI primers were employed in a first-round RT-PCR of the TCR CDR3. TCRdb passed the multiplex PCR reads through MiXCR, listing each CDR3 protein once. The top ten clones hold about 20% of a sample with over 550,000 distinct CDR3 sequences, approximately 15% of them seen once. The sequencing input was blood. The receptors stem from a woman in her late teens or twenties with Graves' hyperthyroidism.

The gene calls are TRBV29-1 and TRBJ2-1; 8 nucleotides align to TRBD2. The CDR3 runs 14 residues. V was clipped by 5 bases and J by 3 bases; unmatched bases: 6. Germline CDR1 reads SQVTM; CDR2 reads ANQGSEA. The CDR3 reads CSVKGLVSYNEQFF. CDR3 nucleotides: TGCAGCGTTAAGGGACTAGTTAGCTACAATGAGCAGTTCTTC.

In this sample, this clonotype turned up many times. The CDR3 DNA follows: TGTGCCAGCAGCCTGACGACCGGGACAGCAAACACTGAAGCTTTCTTT. Translated, it gives CASSLTTGTANTEAFF. V is TRBV11-2 and J is TRBJ1-1; 7 nucleotides align to TRBD1. The CDR3 is made up of 16 amino acids. Trimming removed 5 bases from V and 2 bases from J; junction bases left unmatched: 11. Germline V gene data show CDR1 as SGHAT and CDR2 as FQNNGV.

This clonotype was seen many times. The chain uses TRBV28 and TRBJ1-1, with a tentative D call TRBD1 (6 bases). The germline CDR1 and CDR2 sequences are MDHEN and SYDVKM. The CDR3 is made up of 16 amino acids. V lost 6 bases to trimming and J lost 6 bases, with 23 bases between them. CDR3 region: CASRGTTQGRWAEAFF. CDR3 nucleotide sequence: TGTGCCAGCAGAGGGACAACACAGGGCAGGTGGGCTGAAGCTTTCTTT. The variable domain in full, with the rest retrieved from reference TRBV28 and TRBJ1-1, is DVKVTQSSRYLVKRTGEKVFLECVQDMDHENMFWYRQDPGLGLRLIYFSYDVKMKEKGDIPEGYSVSREKKERFSLILESASTNQTSMYLCASRGTTQGRWAEAFFGQGTRLTVV.

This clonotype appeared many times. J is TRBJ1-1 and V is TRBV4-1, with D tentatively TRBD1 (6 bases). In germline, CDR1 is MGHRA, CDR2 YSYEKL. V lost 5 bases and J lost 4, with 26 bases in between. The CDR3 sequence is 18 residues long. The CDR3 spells CASSVSHSGHREVTEAFF. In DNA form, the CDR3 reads TGCGCCAGCAGCGTGTCACACTCGGGACACCGTGAAGTCACTGAAGCTTTCTTT.

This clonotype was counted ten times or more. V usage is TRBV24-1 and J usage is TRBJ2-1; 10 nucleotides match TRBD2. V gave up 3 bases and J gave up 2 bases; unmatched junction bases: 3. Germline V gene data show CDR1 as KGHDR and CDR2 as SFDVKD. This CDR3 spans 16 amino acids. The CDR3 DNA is TGTGCCACCAGTGATCATAGCGGGAGGACCTACAATGAGCAGTTCTTC. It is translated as CATSDHSGRTYNEQFF.

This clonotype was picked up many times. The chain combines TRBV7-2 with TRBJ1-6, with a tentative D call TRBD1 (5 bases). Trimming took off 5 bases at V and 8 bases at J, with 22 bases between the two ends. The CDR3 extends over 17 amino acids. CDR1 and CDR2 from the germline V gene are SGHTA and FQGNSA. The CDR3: CASSAPSGGLGHSPLHF. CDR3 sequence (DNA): TGTGCCAGCAGCGCCCCTTCCGGAGGGTTGGGGCATTCACCCCTCCACTTT.

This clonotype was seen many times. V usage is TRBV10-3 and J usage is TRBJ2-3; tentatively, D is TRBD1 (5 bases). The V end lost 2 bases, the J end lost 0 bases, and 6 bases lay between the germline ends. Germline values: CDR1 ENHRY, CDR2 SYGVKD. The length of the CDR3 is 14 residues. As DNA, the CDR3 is TGTGCCATCAGTGAGAGGGGTAGCACAGATACGCAGTATTTT. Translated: CAISERGSTDTQYF.

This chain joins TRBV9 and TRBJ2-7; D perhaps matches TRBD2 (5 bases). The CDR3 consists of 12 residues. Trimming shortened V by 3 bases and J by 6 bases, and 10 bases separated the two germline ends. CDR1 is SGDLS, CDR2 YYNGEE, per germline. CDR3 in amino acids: CASSAGEGEQYF. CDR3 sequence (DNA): TGTGCCAGCAGCGCCGGTGAGGGCGAGCAGTACTTC.

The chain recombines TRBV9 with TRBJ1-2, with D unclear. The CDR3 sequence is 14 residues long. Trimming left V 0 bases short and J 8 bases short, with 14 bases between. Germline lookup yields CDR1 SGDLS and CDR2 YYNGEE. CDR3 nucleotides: TGTGCCAGCAGCGTAGAAGTAGAGGGATTCGGCTACACCTTC. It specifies CASSVEVEGFGYTF.